The text below deals with one T cell receptor (beta chain). Antigen unknown. Sequencing used cDNA as its template, made by extracting RNA and reverse transcribing it. Sequencing was performed with immunoSEQ multiplex PCR; in TCRdb, only in-frame clones are kept and a portion is missing. Of 150,000 or so clones listed, around 71% are singletons. The V end was cut by 3 bases, the J end by 2 bases, with 9 bases between. This CDR3 contains 14 residues. Germline CDR1 reads PRHDT; CDR2 reads FYEKMQ (reference sequence). Patients with alopecia areata provided lesional scalp punch biopsies as well as peripheral blood. This entry belongs to a study of CD8+ T cells in alopecia areata. The overall study: Among treated patients, oral tofacitinib was administered at 5 to 10 mg twice daily. Tofacitinib lasted 6 to 18 months, then 6 months off drug.

Whole-study findings and limits: Higher clonality was seen in lesional scalp than in normal scalp, especially in alopecia totalis/universalis.

The sequence was collected from a human donor with alopecia areata. The specimen was CD8+ T cells sorted from blood, collected at week 0. The chain combines TRBV13 with TRBJ2-3; a weak D match, TRBD2 (6 bases). For the CDR3, the DNA is TGTGCCAGCAGCTTCGGGACTGCCACAGATACGCAGTATTTT. This codes for CASSFGTATDTQYF. The whole variable domain, remainder taken from reference TRBV13 and TRBJ2-3, is AAGVIQSPRHLIKEKRETATLKCYPIPRHDTVYWYQQGPGQDPQFLISFYEKMQSDKGSIPDRFSAQQFSDYHSELNMSSLELGDSALYFCASSFGTATDTQYFGPGTRLTVL.